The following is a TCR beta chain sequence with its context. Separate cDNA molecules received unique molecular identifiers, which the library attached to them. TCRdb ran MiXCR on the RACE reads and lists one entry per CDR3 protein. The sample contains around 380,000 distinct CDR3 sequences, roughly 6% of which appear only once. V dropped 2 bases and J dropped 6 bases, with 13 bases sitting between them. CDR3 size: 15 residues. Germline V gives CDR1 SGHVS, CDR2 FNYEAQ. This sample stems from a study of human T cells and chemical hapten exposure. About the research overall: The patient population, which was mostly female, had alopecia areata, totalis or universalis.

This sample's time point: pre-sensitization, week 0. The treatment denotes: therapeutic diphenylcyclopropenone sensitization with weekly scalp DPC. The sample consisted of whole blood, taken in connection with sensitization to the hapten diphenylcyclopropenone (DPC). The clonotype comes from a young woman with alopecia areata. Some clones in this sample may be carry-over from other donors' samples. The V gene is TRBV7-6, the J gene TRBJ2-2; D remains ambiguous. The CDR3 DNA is TGTGCCAGCAGCTTAAGGACCCCCCCCGCCGGGGAGCTGTTTTTT. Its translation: CASSLRTPPAGELFF.